This T cell receptor beta chain was observed in a study of Tregs in tolerant kidney transplant recipients. The CDR3 has 13 amino acids. CDR1 and CDR2 (germline): SEHNR, FQNEAQ (reference sequence). V was trimmed by 5 bases and J by 4 bases, leaving 11 bases between them. Generated by immunoSEQ multiplex PCR, the TCRdb table keeps only in-frame clones and is missing some. The top ten hold around 15% of the sample, which has roughly 52,000 clones, about 89% seen once. About this clone: Its cognate antigen is unknown.

The nonmyeloablative bone marrow transplants came from related graft donors, with transient mixed chimerism. Whole-study results and caveats: Changing PCR primers prevented nucleotide comparison between some patients' samples. Activated donor B cell expansion appeared to reveal the most relevant donor-specific TCRbeta repertoire.

The material sequenced was CD8+ T cells from blood (PBMCs), taken 24 months after the transplant. The TCR originated in a human patient who received a combined kidney and bone marrow transplant. Some of the T cells might come from the graft donor. V usage is TRBV7-9 and J usage is TRBJ1-1, with no clear D. Here the CDR3 reads CASSPAGSTEAFF. The CDR3 DNA is TGTGCCAGCAGCCCGGCCGGGTCCACTGAAGCTTTCTTT. Complete variable domain (other parts from reference TRBV7-9 and TRBJ1-1): DTGVSQNPRHKITKRGQNVTFRCDPISEHNRLYWYRQTLGQGPEFLTYFQNEAQLEKSRLLSDRFSAERPKGSFSTLEIQRTEQGDSAMYLCASSPAGSTEAFFGQGTRLTVV.